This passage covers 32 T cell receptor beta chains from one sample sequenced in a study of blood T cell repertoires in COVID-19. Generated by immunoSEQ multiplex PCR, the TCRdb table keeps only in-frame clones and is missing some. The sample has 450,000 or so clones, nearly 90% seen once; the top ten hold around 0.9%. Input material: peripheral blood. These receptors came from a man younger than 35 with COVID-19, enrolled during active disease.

This CDR3 reads CSAMRGNEQFF. The DNA of the CDR3 is TGCAGTGCTATGAGAGGGAATGAGCAGTTCTTC. The V gene is TRBV20-1, the J gene TRBJ2-1; D is perhaps TRBD2 (5 bases). Germline V gives CDR1 DFQATT, CDR2 SNEGSKA (reference sequence). Trimming took 4 bases from V and 7 from J, leaving 8 bases between them. The CDR3 runs to 11 residues.

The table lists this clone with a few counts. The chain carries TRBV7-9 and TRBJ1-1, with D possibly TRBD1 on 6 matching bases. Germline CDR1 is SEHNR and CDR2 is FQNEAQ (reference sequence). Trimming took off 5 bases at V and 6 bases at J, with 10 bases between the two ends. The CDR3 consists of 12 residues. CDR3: CASSQQGSEAFF. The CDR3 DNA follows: TGTGCCAGCAGCCAACAGGGTTCTGAAGCTTTCTTT. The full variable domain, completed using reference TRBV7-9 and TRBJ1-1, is DTGVSQNPRHKITKRGQNVTFRCDPISEHNRLYWYRQTLGQGPEFLTYFQNEAQLEKSRLLSDRFSAERPKGSFSTLEIQRTEQGDSAMYLCASSQQGSEAFFGQGTRLTVV.

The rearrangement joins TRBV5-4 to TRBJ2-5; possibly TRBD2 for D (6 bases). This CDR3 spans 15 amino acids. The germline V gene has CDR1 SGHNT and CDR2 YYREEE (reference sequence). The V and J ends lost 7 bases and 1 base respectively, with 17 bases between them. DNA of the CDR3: TGTGCCAGCCGGAGGGAACTTCAGCGCCAAGAGACCCAGTACTTC. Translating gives CASRRELQRQETQYF.

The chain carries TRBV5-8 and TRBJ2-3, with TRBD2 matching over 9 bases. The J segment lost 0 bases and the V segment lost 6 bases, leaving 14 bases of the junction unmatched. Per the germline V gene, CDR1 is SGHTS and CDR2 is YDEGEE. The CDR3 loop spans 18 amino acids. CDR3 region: CASTAVGGRAESTDTQYF. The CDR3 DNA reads TGTGCCAGCACCGCTGTGGGCGGGAGGGCCGAAAGCACAGATACGCAGTATTTT.

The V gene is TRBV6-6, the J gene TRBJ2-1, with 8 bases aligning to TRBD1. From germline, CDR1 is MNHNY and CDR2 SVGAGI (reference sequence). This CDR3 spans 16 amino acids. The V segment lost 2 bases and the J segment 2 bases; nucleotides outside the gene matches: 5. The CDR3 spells CASSYGAGGPYNEQFF. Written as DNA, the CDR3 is TGTGCCAGCAGTTACGGAGCAGGGGGCCCCTACAATGAGCAGTTCTTC.

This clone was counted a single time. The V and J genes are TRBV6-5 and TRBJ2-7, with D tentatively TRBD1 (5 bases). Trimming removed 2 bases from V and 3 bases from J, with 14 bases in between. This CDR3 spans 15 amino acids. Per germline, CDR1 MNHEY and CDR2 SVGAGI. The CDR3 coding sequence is TGTGCCAGCAGTTACGGGGTAGCAGGGTTCTACGAGCAGTACTTC. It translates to CASSYGVAGFYEQYF.

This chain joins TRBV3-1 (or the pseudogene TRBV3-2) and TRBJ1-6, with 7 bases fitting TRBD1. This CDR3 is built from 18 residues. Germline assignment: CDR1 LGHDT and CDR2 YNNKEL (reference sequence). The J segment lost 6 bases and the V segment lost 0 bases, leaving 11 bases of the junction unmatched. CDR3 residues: CASSQEGGGGTPNSPLHF. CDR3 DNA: TGTGCCAGCAGCCAAGAAGGTGGAGGGGGCACCCCTAATTCACCCCTCCACTTT.

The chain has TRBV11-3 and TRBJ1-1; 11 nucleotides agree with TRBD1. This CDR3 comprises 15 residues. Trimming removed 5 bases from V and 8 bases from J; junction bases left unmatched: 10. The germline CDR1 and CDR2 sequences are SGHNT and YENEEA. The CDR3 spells CASSARTGGIIEAFF. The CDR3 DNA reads TGTGCCAGCAGCGCCCGGACAGGGGGCATCATCGAAGCTTTCTTT.

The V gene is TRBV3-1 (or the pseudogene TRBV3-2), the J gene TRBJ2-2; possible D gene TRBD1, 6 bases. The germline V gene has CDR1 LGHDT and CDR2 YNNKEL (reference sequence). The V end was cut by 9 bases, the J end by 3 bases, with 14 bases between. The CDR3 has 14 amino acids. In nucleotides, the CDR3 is TGTGCCAGAGTCTCCGGGACACACACCGGGGAGCTGTTTTTT. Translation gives CARVSGTHTGELFF.

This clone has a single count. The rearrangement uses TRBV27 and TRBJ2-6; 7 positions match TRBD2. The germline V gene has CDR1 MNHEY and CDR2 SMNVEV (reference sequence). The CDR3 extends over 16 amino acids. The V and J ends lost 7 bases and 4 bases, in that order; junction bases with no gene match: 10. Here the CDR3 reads CASTAGANSGANVLTF. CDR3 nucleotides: TGTGCCAGCACGGCGGGAGCAAACTCCGGGGCCAACGTCCTGACTTTC. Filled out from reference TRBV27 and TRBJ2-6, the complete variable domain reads EAQVTQNPRYLITVTGKKLTVTCSQNMNHEYMSWYRQDPGLGLRQIYYSMNVEVTDKGDVPEGYKVSRKEKRNFPLILESPSPNQTSLYFCASTAGANSGANVLTFGAGSRLTVL.

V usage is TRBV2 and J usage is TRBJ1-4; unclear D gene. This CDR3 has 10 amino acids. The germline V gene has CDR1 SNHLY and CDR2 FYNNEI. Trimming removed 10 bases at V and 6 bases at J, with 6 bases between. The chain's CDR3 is CATVYEKLFF. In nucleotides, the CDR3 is TGTGCCACCGTGTATGAAAAACTGTTTTTT.

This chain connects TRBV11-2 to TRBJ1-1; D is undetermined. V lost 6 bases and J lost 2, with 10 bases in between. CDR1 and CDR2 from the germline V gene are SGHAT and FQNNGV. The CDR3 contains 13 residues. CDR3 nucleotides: TGTGCCAGCAGTAACGAGGCCAACACTGAAGCTTTCTTT. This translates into CASSNEANTEAFF.

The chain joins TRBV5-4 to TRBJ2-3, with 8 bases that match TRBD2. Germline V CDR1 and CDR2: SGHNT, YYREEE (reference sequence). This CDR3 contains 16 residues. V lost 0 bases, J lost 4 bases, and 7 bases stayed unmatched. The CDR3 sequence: CASSLVGRGGPDTQYF. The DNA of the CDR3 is TGTGCCAGCAGCTTGGTTGGCCGGGGGGGCCCAGATACGCAGTATTTT.

Written as DNA, the CDR3 is TGTGCCACCAGCAGAGATCTAGCGACGGAGACCCAGTACTTC. This translates into CATSRDLATETQYF. The chain carries TRBV15 and TRBJ2-5; tentatively, D is TRBD2 (6 bases). V gave up 0 bases and J gave up 5 bases, with 10 bases separating them. The CDR3 spans 14 residues. Germline CDR1 LNHNV, CDR2 YYDKDF (reference sequence).

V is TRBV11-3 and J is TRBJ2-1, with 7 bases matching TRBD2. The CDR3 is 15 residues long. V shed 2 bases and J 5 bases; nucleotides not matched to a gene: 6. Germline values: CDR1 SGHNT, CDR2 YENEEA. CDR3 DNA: TGTGCCAGCAGCTTATGGGCTAGCGGAGACAATGAGCAGTTCTTC. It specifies CASSLWASGDNEQFF.

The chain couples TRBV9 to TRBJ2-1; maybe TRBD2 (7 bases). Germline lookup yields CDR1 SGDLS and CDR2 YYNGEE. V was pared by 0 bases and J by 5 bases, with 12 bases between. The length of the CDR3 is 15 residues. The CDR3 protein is CASSVGSGTNNEQFF. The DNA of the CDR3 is TGTGCCAGCAGCGTAGGAAGCGGGACAAACAATGAGCAGTTCTTC. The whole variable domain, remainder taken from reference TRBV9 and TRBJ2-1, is DSGVTQTPKHLITATGQRVTLRCSPRSGDLSVYWYQQSLDQGLQFLIQYYNGEERAKGNILERFSAQQFPDLHSELNLSSLELGDSALYFCASSVGSGTNNEQFFGPGTRLTVL.

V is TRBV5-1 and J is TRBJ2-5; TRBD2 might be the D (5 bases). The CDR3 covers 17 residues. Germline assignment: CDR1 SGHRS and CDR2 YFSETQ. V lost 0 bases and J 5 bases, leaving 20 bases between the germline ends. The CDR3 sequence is CASSLVFETRGTETQYF. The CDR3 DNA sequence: TGCGCCAGCAGCTTGGTGTTCGAGACCCGGGGTACCGAGACCCAGTACTTC.

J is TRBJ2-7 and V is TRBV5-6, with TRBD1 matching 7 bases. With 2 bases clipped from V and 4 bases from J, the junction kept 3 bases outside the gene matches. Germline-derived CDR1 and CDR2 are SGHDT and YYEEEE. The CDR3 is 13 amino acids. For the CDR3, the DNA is TGTGCCAGCAGCTTTAGACAGGGATACGAGCAGTACTTC. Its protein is CASSFRQGYEQYF.

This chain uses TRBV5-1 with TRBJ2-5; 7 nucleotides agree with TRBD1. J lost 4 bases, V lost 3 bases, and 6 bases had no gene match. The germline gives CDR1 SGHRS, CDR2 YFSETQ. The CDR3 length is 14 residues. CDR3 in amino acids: CASSYRQGGETQYF. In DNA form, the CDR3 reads TGCGCCAGCAGCTACAGACAGGGTGGAGAGACCCAGTACTTC.

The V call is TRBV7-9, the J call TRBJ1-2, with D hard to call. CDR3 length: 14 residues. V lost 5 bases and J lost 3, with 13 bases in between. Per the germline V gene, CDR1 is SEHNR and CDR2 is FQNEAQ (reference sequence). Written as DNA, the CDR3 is TGTGCCAGCAGCCCCCTTGGCAGGCACTATGGCTACACCTTC. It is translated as CASSPLGRHYGYTF.

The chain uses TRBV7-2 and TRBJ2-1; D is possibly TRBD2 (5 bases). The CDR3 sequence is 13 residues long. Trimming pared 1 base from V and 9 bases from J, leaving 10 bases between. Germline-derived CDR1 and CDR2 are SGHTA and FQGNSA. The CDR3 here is CASSLGVRGEQFF. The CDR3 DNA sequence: TGTGCCAGCAGCTTAGGGGTTCGGGGTGAGCAGTTCTTC.

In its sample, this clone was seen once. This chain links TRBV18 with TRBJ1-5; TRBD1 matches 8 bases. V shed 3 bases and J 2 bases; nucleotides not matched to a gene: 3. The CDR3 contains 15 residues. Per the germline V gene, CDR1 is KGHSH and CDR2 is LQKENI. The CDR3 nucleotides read TGTGCCAGCTCACCGACAGGGGTGGGCAATCAGCCCCAGCATTTT. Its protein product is CASSPTGVGNQPQHF.

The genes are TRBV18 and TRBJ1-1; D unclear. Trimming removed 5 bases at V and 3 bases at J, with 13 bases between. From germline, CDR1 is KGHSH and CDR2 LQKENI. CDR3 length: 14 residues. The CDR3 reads CASSTGGMDTEAFF. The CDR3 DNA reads TGTGCCAGCTCAACCGGCGGGATGGACACTGAAGCTTTCTTT.

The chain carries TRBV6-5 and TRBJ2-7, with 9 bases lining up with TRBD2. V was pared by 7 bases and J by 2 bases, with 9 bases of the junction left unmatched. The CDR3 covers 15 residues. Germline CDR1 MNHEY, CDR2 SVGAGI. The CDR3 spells CASTFSLAGTYEQYF. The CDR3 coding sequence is TGTGCCAGCACCTTTTCGCTAGCGGGGACCTACGAGCAGTACTTC.

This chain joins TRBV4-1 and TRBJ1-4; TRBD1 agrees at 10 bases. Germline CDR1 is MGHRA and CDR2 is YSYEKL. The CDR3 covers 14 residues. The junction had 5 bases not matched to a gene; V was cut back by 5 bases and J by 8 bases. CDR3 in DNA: TGCGCCAGCAGCGTTGGGACAGGGGAGGAAAAACTGTTTTTT. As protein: CASSVGTGEEKLFF.

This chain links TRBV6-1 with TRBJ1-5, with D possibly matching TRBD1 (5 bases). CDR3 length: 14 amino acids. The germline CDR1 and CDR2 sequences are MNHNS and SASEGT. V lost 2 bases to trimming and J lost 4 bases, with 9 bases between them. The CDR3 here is CASSETGANQPQHF. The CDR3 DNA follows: TGTGCCAGCAGTGAAACAGGAGCTAATCAGCCCCAGCATTTT.

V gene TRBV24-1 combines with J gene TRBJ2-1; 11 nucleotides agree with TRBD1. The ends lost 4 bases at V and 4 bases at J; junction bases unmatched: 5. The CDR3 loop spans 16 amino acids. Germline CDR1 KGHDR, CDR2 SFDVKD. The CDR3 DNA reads TGTGCCACCAGTGACTGGGGACAGGGGGGATACAATGAGCAGTTCTTC. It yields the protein CATSDWGQGGYNEQFF.

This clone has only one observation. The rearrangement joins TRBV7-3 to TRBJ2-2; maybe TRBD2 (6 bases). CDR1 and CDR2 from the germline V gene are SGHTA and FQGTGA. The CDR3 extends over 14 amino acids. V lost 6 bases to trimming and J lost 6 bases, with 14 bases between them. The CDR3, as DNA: TGTGCCAGCAGGCGGGACTCCCTGGCCGGGGAGCTGTTTTTT. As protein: CASRRDSLAGELFF.

CDR3 DNA sequence: TGTGCCAGCAGCCCAGGACAGGGACAAGAGACCCAGTACTTC. This translates into CASSPGQGQETQYF. The chain uses TRBV13 and TRBJ2-5; TRBD1 matches at 8 bases. Per germline, CDR1 PRHDT and CDR2 FYEKMQ (reference sequence). The V gene end was trimmed by 5 bases and the J gene end by 2 bases; junction bases not matched to a gene: 4. The CDR3 loop spans 14 amino acids.

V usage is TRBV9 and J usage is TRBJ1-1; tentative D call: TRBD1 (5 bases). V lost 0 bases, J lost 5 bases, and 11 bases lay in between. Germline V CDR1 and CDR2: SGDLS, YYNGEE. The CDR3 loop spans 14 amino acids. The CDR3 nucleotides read TGTGCCAGCAGCGTAGACCCCGGGGGTACTGAAGCTTTCTTT. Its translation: CASSVDPGGTEAFF.

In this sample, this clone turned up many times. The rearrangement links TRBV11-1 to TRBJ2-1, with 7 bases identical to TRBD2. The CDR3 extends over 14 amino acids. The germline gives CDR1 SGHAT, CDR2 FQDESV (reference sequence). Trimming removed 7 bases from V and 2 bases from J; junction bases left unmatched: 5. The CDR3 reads CASTERGTYNEQFF. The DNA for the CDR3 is TGTGCCAGCACAGAGCGGGGAACCTACAATGAGCAGTTCTTC. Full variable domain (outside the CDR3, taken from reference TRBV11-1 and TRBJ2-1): EAEVAQSPRYKITEKSQAVAFWCDPISGHATLYWYRQILGQGPELLVQFQDESVVDDSQLPKDRFSAERLKGVDSTLKIQPAELGDSAMYLCASTERGTYNEQFFGPGTRLTVL.

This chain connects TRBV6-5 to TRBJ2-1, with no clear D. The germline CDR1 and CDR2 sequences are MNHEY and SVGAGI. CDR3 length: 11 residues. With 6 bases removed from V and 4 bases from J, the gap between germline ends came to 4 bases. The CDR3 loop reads CASSQYNEQFF. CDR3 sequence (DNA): TGTGCCAGCAGCCAATACAATGAGCAGTTCTTC.